The 16 T cell receptor beta chains listed next were all sequenced from one sample in a study of blood T cell repertoires in COVID-19. TCRdb's copy holds only in-frame clones and misses some; the assay was immunoSEQ multiplex PCR. The sample has approximately 140,000 clones; more than 70% are singletons. The sequenced material came from peripheral blood. All receptors derive from a man between 50 and 59 years old with active or convalescent COVID-19.

The chain is built from TRBV7-8 and TRBJ1-5, with D perhaps TRBD1 (6 bases). V was shortened by 5 bases and J by 2 bases, with 16 bases between the two germline ends. The CDR3 is 16 residues long. The germline gives CDR1 SGHVS, CDR2 FQNEAQ. The CDR3 spells CASSPMAWTGNQPQHF. CDR3 sequence (DNA): TGTGCCAGCAGCCCCATGGCTTGGACAGGCAATCAGCCCCAGCATTTT.

The chain recombines TRBV24-1 with TRBJ2-7; the match to TRBD2 covers 9 bases. V lost 3 bases and J lost 3; bases outside the gene matches: 11. The CDR3 covers 17 residues. Germline values: CDR1 KGHDR, CDR2 SFDVKD. CDR3 in amino acids: CATSDPQTSGEGYEQYF. The CDR3 DNA sequence: TGTGCCACCAGTGATCCTCAGACTAGCGGAGAGGGCTACGAGCAGTACTTC.

This rearrangement joins TRBV4-3 to TRBJ1-2; D is perhaps TRBD1 (6 bases). Germline loops: CDR1 LGHNA, CDR2 YSLEER. The CDR3 has 15 residues. V was shortened by 4 bases and J by 3 bases, with 15 bases between the two germline ends. CDR3 amino acids: CASSPRTAGDYGYTF. The CDR3 nucleotides are TGCGCCAGCAGCCCCCGGACAGCCGGGGACTATGGCTACACCTTC.

The V call is TRBV7-3, the J call TRBJ2-5, with D tentatively TRBD1 (6 bases). CDR1 is SGHTA and CDR2 is FQGTGA in the germline V gene. The V end was cut by 5 bases, the J end by 4 bases, with 14 bases between. The CDR3 sequence is 14 residues long. The CDR3 sequence: CASSPGGGAETQYF. The CDR3 bases are TGTGCCAGCAGCCCAGGTGGGGGCGCAGAGACCCAGTACTTC.

The rearrangement joins TRBV27 to TRBJ1-5, with 7 positions matching TRBD1. The CDR3 consists of 13 residues. Germline V lookup: CDR1 MNHEY, CDR2 SMNVEV (reference sequence). The J segment lost 5 bases and the V segment lost 7 bases, leaving 5 bases of the junction unmatched. The CDR3 region is CASKGQADQPQHF. The CDR3 DNA follows: TGTGCCAGCAAAGGACAGGCCGATCAGCCCCAGCATTTT.

The chain combines TRBV19 with TRBJ1-2, with 8 bases lining up with TRBD1. The V gene's germline CDR1 is LNHDA and CDR2 SQIVND (reference sequence). The CDR3 extends over 14 amino acids. V was clipped by 3 bases and J by 3 bases; unmatched bases: 3. CDR3 sequence reads: CASSIRTGYYGYTF. The CDR3 DNA reads TGTGCCAGTAGTATTCGGACAGGGTACTATGGCTACACCTTC.

The rearrangement uses TRBV19 and TRBJ2-3, with a possible D match to TRBD2 (6 bases). Per the germline V gene, CDR1 is LNHDA and CDR2 is SQIVND (reference sequence). The CDR3 consists of 14 residues. V gave up 4 bases and J gave up 3 bases, with 11 bases separating them. As DNA, the CDR3 is TGTGCCAGTAGTACGGTAGGAGGGACAGATACGCAGTATTTT. It yields the protein CASSTVGGTDTQYF.

J is TRBJ1-1 and V is TRBV28; no reliable D call. The V and J ends lost 4 bases and 6 bases respectively, with 15 bases between them. Germline CDR1 is MDHEN and CDR2 is SYDVKM. This CDR3 is 14 amino acids long. CDR3 coding DNA: TGTGCCAGCAGTTCGAGCAGTTGGGGAGCTGAAGCTTTCTTT. Translating gives CASSSSSWGAEAFF.

The V call is TRBV28, the J call TRBJ2-7, with 11 bases that match TRBD2. Germline-derived CDR1 and CDR2 are MDHEN and SYDVKM. V lost 6 bases to trimming and J lost 1 base; unmatched junction nucleotides: 11. This CDR3 has 17 residues. The CDR3 loop is CASRVAQGTSGSYEQYF. The CDR3, as DNA: TGTGCCAGCAGAGTCGCCCAGGGGACTAGCGGATCCTACGAGCAGTACTTC. The full variable domain, in which reference TRBV28 and TRBJ2-7 provide the parts outside the CDR3, is DVKVTQSSRYLVKRTGEKVFLECVQDMDHENMFWYRQDPGLGLRLIYFSYDVKMKEKGDIPEGYSVSREKKERFSLILESASTNQTSMYLCASRVAQGTSGSYEQYFGPGTRLTVT.

The chain is built from TRBV5-1 and TRBJ2-1; D might be TRBD1 (5 bases). Germline assignment: CDR1 SGHRS and CDR2 YFSETQ. The CDR3 length is 16 residues. The germline V and J ends were trimmed by 0 bases and 7 bases, with 17 bases remaining between them. As DNA, the CDR3 is TGCGCCAGCAGCTTGGAACTACAGGCGAACAATAATGAGCAGTTCTTC. Encoded protein: CASSLELQANNNEQFF.

The V call is TRBV7-2, the J call TRBJ2-5; D possibly corresponds to TRBD1 (5 bases). Looked up from germline, CDR1 is SGHTA and CDR2 is FQGNSA. Trimming removed 3 bases from V and 10 bases from J, with 18 bases in between. The CDR3 has 14 residues. Here the CDR3 reads CASSLGQGGKNQYF. CDR3 coding DNA: TGTGCCAGCAGCTTGGGGCAGGGTGGGAAAAACCAGTACTTC.

The CDR3 DNA reads TGTGCCAGCAGTAGCCCTGGGACAGGGGAGGACGGCTACACCTTC. This encodes CASSSPGTGEDGYTF. The chain uses TRBV27 and TRBJ1-2, with 10 bases fitting TRBD1. CDR1 and CDR2 from the germline V gene are MNHEY and SMNVEV (reference sequence). The CDR3 length is 15 residues. Losses at the gene ends were 5 bases for V and 8 bases for J; bases not matched to a gene: 11.

The V gene is TRBV6-1, the J gene TRBJ1-2; 8 nucleotides match TRBD1. J gave up 11 bases and V 1 base, and 9 bases lay outside the gene matches. The CDR3 has 14 residues. From germline, CDR1 is MNHNS and CDR2 SASEGT. The CDR3 DNA reads TGTGCCAGCAGTGAAGTGGGCACAGGGGGGGCGTACACCTTC. The encoded protein is CASSEVGTGGAYTF.

The rearrangement links TRBV3-1 (or the pseudogene TRBV3-2) to TRBJ2-7; a possible D gene is TRBD1 (6 bases). This CDR3 has 14 amino acids. Germline V gives CDR1 LGHDT, CDR2 YNNKEL (reference sequence). V shed 1 base and J shed 3 bases, with 10 bases lying between them. CDR3 sequence: CASSQGTASYEQYF. The CDR3 bases are TGTGCCAGCAGCCAAGGGACAGCGAGCTACGAGCAGTACTTC.

The chain couples TRBV28 to TRBJ2-7, with TRBD2 matching 8 bases. V shed 5 bases, J shed 5 bases, and the junction held 11 bases outside the gene matches. Germline V gene lookup returns CDR1 MDHEN and CDR2 SYDVKM. The CDR3 is made up of 15 amino acids. CDR3 nucleotide sequence: TGTGCCAGCAGTCCGATAGCGTCCGGGGGGGACGAGCAGTACTTC. As protein: CASSPIASGGDEQYF.

Turning to this clone: Distinct nucleotide sequences in the sample also encode this CDR3. The CDR3 DNA reads TGTGCCAGCTCACCCGGGAGCTCCTATAATTCACCCCTCCACTTT. It specifies CASSPGSSYNSPLHF. The chain recombines TRBV18 with TRBJ1-6; D gene unclear. The CDR3 contains 15 residues. Germline lookup yields CDR1 KGHSH and CDR2 LQKENI. Between the trimmed V and J ends, which lost 3 bases and 0 bases, there was a span of 6 bases.